The 29 T cell receptor beta chains presented below share a single source sample, sequenced in a study of blood T cell repertoires in COVID-19. The repertoire was sequenced with immunoSEQ multiplex PCR; TCRdb's copy has only in-frame clones and lacks some. The sample lists about 130,000 clones, around 81% seen once, with 3.5% to 4% in the top ten. The specimen sequenced was peripheral blood. The receptor set was obtained from a woman aged 50 to 65 with acute or convalescent COVID-19.

This clone was seen just once. The chain is built from TRBV18 and TRBJ2-2; 11 bases agree with TRBD2. V trimming: 6 bases; J trimming: 3 bases; junction bases outside the gene matches: 3. The germline V gene has CDR1 KGHSH and CDR2 LQKENI. The CDR3 spans 15 residues. CDR3 region: CASSLLAGDTGELFF. CDR3 bases: TGTGCCAGCTCCCTACTAGCGGGGGACACCGGGGAGCTGTTTTTT.

The chain has TRBV20-1 and TRBJ2-7, with TRBD2 identical over 7 bases. CDR1 and CDR2 (germline): DFQATT, SNEGSKA (reference sequence). The CDR3 contains 14 residues. J was trimmed by 7 bases and V by 3 bases; bases with no gene match: 12. Here the CDR3 DNA reads TGCAGTGCTAGTCGAGCTAGCGGCAGTAGGGAGCAGTACTTC. Translation: CSASRASGSREQYF.

The chain employs TRBV2 and TRBJ1-1; D ambiguous. The V end was cut by 4 bases, the J end by 5 bases, with 11 bases between. There are 13 residues in the CDR3. Germline loops: CDR1 SNHLY, CDR2 FYNNEI. CDR3 DNA sequence: TGTGCCAGCAGTGGTCAGGAGGCGACTGAAGCTTTCTTT. This encodes CASSGQEATEAFF.

The chain recombines TRBV5-1 with TRBJ1-1, with 7 bases matching TRBD1. CDR1 and CDR2 from the germline V gene are SGHRS and YFSETQ. There are 16 residues in the CDR3. The V segment lost 0 bases and the J segment 0 bases; nucleotides outside the gene matches: 5. Written as DNA, the CDR3 is TGCGCCAGCAGCTTGGCGAGGGACAGACTGAACACTGAAGCTTTCTTT. This codes for CASSLARDRLNTEAFF. The variable domain in full, completed from reference TRBV5-1 and TRBJ1-1, reads KAGVTQTPRYLIKTRGQQVTLSCSPISGHRSVSWYQQTPGQGLQFLFEYFSETQRNKGNFPGRFSGRQFSNSRSEMNVSTLELGDSALYLCASSLARDRLNTEAFFGQGTRLTVV.

V usage is TRBV5-1 and J usage is TRBJ2-2; D gene ambiguous. V was clipped by 0 bases and J by 2 bases, with 8 bases between them. Germline V gene data show CDR1 as SGHRS and CDR2 as YFSETQ. The CDR3 has 15 amino acids. For the CDR3, the DNA is TGCGCCAGCAGCTTGGATTCAGGAAACACCGGGGAGCTGTTTTTT. This codes for CASSLDSGNTGELFF.

This clone was detected only once. This chain uses TRBV30 with TRBJ2-6; maybe TRBD1 (6 bases). Germline V gene lookup returns CDR1 GTSNPN and CDR2 SVGIG (reference sequence). There are 12 residues in the CDR3. The CDR3 DNA reads as TGTGCGACAGGACCAGGGGCCAACGTCCTGACTTTC. This translates into CATGPGANVLTF. Complete variable domain (other parts from reference TRBV30 and TRBJ2-6): SQTIHQWPATLVQPVGSPLSLECTVEGTSNPNLYWYRQAAGRGLQLLFYSVGIGQISSEVPQNLSASRPQDRQFILSSKKLLLSDSGFYLCATGPGANVLTFGAGSRLTVL.

This clone was observed a single time. V is TRBV12-5 and J is TRBJ1-3; D uncertain. The germline gives CDR1 LGHNT, CDR2 FRNRAP. V was trimmed by 4 bases and J by 7 bases, leaving 8 bases between them. The CDR3 sequence is 12 residues long. The CDR3 is CASGSLGNTIYF. The DNA of the CDR3 is TGTGCTAGTGGTTCCCTCGGGAACACCATATATTTT. Supplemented by reference TRBV12-5 and TRBJ1-3, the full variable domain reads DARVTQTPRHKVTEMGQEVTMRCQPILGHNTVFWYRQTMMQGLELLAYFRNRAPLDDSGMPKDRFSAEMPDATLATLKIQPSEPRDSAVYFCASGSLGNTIYFGEGSWLTVV.

The rearrangement links TRBV5-1 to TRBJ1-5; TRBD1 might be the D (5 bases). Per the germline V gene, CDR1 is SGHRS and CDR2 is YFSETQ. V was shortened by 2 bases and J by 5 bases, with 26 bases between the two germline ends. The CDR3 covers 19 residues. The CDR3, as DNA: TGCGCCAGCAGCTTACTTCCTTTGGACATGGGGTATTTGGATCAGCCCCAGCATTTT. It is translated as CASSLLPLDMGYLDQPQHF.

This clone was observed a handful of times. This chain connects TRBV6-6 to TRBJ1-2, with 10 positions matching TRBD1. The CDR3 totals 14 residues. Looked up from germline, CDR1 is MNHNY and CDR2 is SVGAGI (reference sequence). With 5 bases clipped from V and 7 bases from J, the junction kept 7 bases outside the gene matches. For the CDR3, the DNA is TGTGCCAGCAGTACCGGACAGGGGGATGGTGGCTACACCTTC. It is translated as CASSTGQGDGGYTF.

The chain employs TRBV4-1 and TRBJ1-5, with TRBD1 matching 10 bases. Unmatched junction bases numbered 6, after V lost 4 bases and J lost 0 bases. Germline V gene data show CDR1 as MGHRA and CDR2 as YSYEKL. CDR3 length: 17 residues. CDR3 amino acids: CASSRRQGANSNQPQHF. The CDR3 DNA reads as TGCGCCAGCAGCCGGAGACAGGGGGCGAATAGCAATCAGCCCCAGCATTTT.

The J gene is TRBJ1-3, the V gene TRBV2, with 7 bases matching TRBD1. Germline trimming cut 4 bases from V and 0 bases from J; bases unmatched to any gene: 18. Per the germline V gene, CDR1 is SNHLY and CDR2 is FYNNEI. This CDR3 has 20 amino acids. In DNA, the CDR3 is TGTGCCAGCAGTGGCACCGGGACAGCCCTATGGGGATCCTCTGGAAACACCATATATTTT. Encoded protein: CASSGTGTALWGSSGNTIYF.

The V and J genes are TRBV2 and TRBJ1-2; a weak D match, TRBD1 (5 bases). The ends were cut back, 6 bases at V and 3 bases at J, with 11 bases in the middle. The CDR3 runs 13 residues. Looked up from germline, CDR1 is SNHLY and CDR2 is FYNNEI. The CDR3 DNA follows: TGTGCCAGCAGGACCGGGACTGACTATGGCTACACCTTC. It codes for CASRTGTDYGYTF.

V usage is TRBV28 and J usage is TRBJ2-5, with TRBD2 matching over 13 bases. This CDR3 contains 17 residues. Trimming cost V 5 bases and J 5 bases; bases outside gene matches: 11. CDR1 and CDR2 (germline): MDHEN, SYDVKM. Here the CDR3 DNA reads TGTGCCAGCAGTCCGCGTGGACTAGCGGGAGATGTTGAGACCCAGTACTTC. Translating gives CASSPRGLAGDVETQYF.

This chain links TRBV9 with TRBJ2-2; D not resolved. There are 16 residues in the CDR3. Trimming removed 3 bases from V and 0 bases from J, with 12 bases in between. Per germline, CDR1 SGDLS and CDR2 YYNGEE. The CDR3 DNA reads TGTGCCAGCAGCGATCCCCGCCAGGCGAACACCGGGGAGCTGTTTTTT. It encodes CASSDPRQANTGELFF.

The V gene is TRBV5-1, the J gene TRBJ2-1; TRBD2 aligns across 10 bases. V lost 0 bases and J lost 6; bases outside the gene matches: 6. The CDR3 is 16 residues long. Germline CDR1 is SGHRS and CDR2 is YFSETQ. Here the CDR3 DNA reads TGCGCCAGCAGCTTGGGAACTAGCGGGGCCCTCAATGAGCAGTTCTTC. This encodes CASSLGTSGALNEQFF.

The gene calls are TRBV2 and TRBJ1-2, with 7 bases aligning to TRBD1. There are 12 residues in the CDR3. CDR1 is SNHLY and CDR2 is FYNNEI in the germline V gene. J was trimmed by 4 bases and V by 6 bases; bases with no gene match: 2. CDR3 sequence: CASRGTVYGYTF. In DNA, the CDR3 is TGTGCCAGCAGGGGGACAGTCTATGGCTACACCTTC.

This rearrangement joins TRBV4-2 to TRBJ2-7; maybe TRBD1 (5 bases). Trimming cost V 5 bases and J 2 bases, with 16 bases left between them. The CDR3 spans 15 residues. Germline assignment: CDR1 LGHNA and CDR2 YNFKEQ. The CDR3 loop reads CASSFRQSQTYEQYF. CDR3 sequence (DNA): TGTGCCAGCAGCTTCAGACAGTCCCAAACCTACGAGCAGTACTTC.

A few counts support this clone. The chain couples TRBV30 to TRBJ1-4; 9 bases agree with TRBD1. This CDR3 spans 17 amino acids. Germline V gene lookup returns CDR1 GTSNPN and CDR2 SVGIG (reference sequence). Losses at the gene ends were 3 bases for V and 2 bases for J; bases not matched to a gene: 10. In DNA form, the CDR3 reads TGTGCCTGGAGCGGGACAGGGCTAGGAGGGACTAATGAAAAACTGTTTTTT. Translated, it gives CAWSGTGLGGTNEKLFF.

V and J are TRBV4-2 and TRBJ2-7, with TRBD2 as a possible D gene (6 bases). Germline lookup yields CDR1 LGHNA and CDR2 YNFKEQ. This CDR3 comprises 15 residues. Trimming took 4 bases from V and 5 from J, leaving 18 bases between them. CDR3 region: CASSLGPTRGHEQYF. CDR3 sequence (DNA): TGTGCCAGCAGCCTAGGACCGACTAGGGGCCACGAGCAGTACTTC.

The chain couples TRBV3-1 (or the pseudogene TRBV3-2) to TRBJ2-5; 8 bases are a match to TRBD1. The CDR3 is 14 residues long. Losses at the gene ends were 4 bases for V and 2 bases for J; bases not matched to a gene: 3. Germline V gene sequence: CDR1 LGHDT, CDR2 YNNKEL (reference sequence). The CDR3 region has the DNA TGTGCCAGCAGCCCCCGGGACAGGCAAGAGACCCAGTACTTC. This sequence encodes CASSPRDRQETQYF.

The chain has TRBV12-3 or TRBV12-4 and TRBJ1-1; no reliable D call. The CDR3 extends over 13 amino acids. The germline V and J ends were trimmed by 3 bases and 4 bases, with 9 bases remaining between them. CDR3 sequence reads: CASSLQALTEAFF. The CDR3 region has the DNA TGTGCCAGCAGTTTGCAGGCTCTCACTGAAGCTTTCTTT.

CDR3 protein: CASGDRGRNQPQHF. DNA of the CDR3: TGTGCCAGTGGAGACAGGGGCAGGAATCAGCCCCAGCATTTT. V and J are TRBV19 and TRBJ1-5; TRBD1 agrees at 8 bases. V shed 8 bases, J shed 4 bases, and the junction held 7 bases outside the gene matches. Germline V gene lookup returns CDR1 LNHDA and CDR2 SQIVND (reference sequence). This CDR3 spans 14 amino acids.

This clone was observed a few times. The chain combines TRBV4-2 with TRBJ1-1; possibly TRBD1 for D (5 bases). The CDR3 extends over 13 amino acids. V was clipped by 4 bases and J by 4 bases, with 10 bases between them. CDR1 and CDR2 (germline): LGHNA, YNFKEQ. CDR3 amino acids: CASSPQGGTEAFF. The DNA of the CDR3 is TGTGCCAGCAGCCCGCAGGGTGGCACTGAAGCTTTCTTT.

The chain links TRBV11-2 to TRBJ1-3; maybe TRBD1 (5 bases). Germline lookup yields CDR1 SGHAT and CDR2 FQNNGV. V lost 4 bases, J lost 0 bases, and 13 bases lay in between. This CDR3 contains 16 residues. The CDR3 DNA reads as TGTGCCAGCAGCTGGGACTCCCAAGGCTCTGGAAACACCATATATTTT. The encoded protein is CASSWDSQGSGNTIYF.

This chain joins TRBV5-1 and TRBJ1-5, with a possible D match to TRBD1 (5 bases). The V end was cut by 4 bases, the J end by 7 bases, with 15 bases between. The germline gives CDR1 SGHRS, CDR2 YFSETQ. CDR3 length: 14 amino acids. The CDR3 DNA reads as TGCGCCAGCAGCGTGAACTGGGGGGACCAGCCCCAGCATTTT. Encoded protein: CASSVNWGDQPQHF.

V and J are TRBV6-2 or TRBV6-3 and TRBJ2-1; 12 nucleotides match TRBD2. CDR1 is MNHEY and CDR2 is SVGEGT in the germline V gene. With V trimmed by 1 base and J by 2 bases, 3 bases remained unmatched. There are 17 residues in the CDR3. CDR3 loop: CASSYYSSGGAYNEQFF. CDR3 nucleotides: TGTGCCAGCAGTTACTACTCTAGCGGGGGGGCCTACAATGAGCAGTTCTTC.

This chain links TRBV7-9 with TRBJ2-1; 8 bases match TRBD2. With V trimmed by 2 bases and J by 8 bases, 11 bases remained unmatched. Per germline, CDR1 SEHNR and CDR2 FQNEAQ (reference sequence). The CDR3 extends over 16 amino acids. The CDR3 coding sequence is TGTGCCAGCAGCTTATTAACTAGCGGCTCCGACGATGAGCAGTTCTTC. The encoded protein is CASSLLTSGSDDEQFF.

The CDR3 is CAISEDGGQGADGYTF. The CDR3 DNA reads TGTGCCATCAGTGAGGATGGGGGACAGGGGGCGGATGGCTACACCTTC. The rearrangement joins TRBV10-3 to TRBJ1-2; 12 nucleotides line up with TRBD1. CDR3 length: 16 amino acids. Germline-derived CDR1 and CDR2 are ENHRY and SYGVKD. J was trimmed by 6 bases and V by 2 bases; bases with no gene match: 7.

The J gene is TRBJ2-7, the V gene TRBV18; TRBD2 is a possible D gene (5 bases). The V gene's germline CDR1 is KGHSH and CDR2 LQKENI. CDR3 length equals 13 residues. V gave up 4 bases and J gave up 6 bases, with 13 bases separating them. As DNA, the CDR3 is TGTGCCAGCTCACGAGCGGACCACGTCGAGCAGTACTTC. Amino acid sequence: CASSRADHVEQYF.